This is a list of T cell receptor beta chains from one sample in a study of cytomegalovirus exposure and HLA in healthy donors. The method was immunoSEQ multiplex PCR; TCRdb's version includes in-frame clones alone and lacks a portion of them. The table lists approximately 120,000 clones, 77% of them singletons. Sequencing input: PBMCs. All receptors derive from a woman in her forties in good health and CMV-seropositive. Both conserved end residues are part of each CDR3. Fields, in order: clone size, J gene, V gene, D gene, CDR3 protein, CDR3 DNA. D genes are given only for firm matches. Size is stated for part of the rows, as once, few or many counts, or as a class when the clone is expanded.

-,TRBJ2-7,TRBV25-1,TRBD2,CASSEWEGYEQYF,TGTGCCAGCAGTGAATGGGAGGGGTACGAGCAGTACTTC
-,TRBJ1-1,TRBV7-2,-,CASSLEGENTEAFF,TGTGCCAGCAGCTTAGAGGGAGAGAACACTGAAGCTTTCTTT
-,TRBJ2-5,TRBV14,-,CASSPGHLSQETQYF,TGTGCCAGCAGCCCGGGACACCTCAGCCAAGAGACCCAGTACTTC
-,TRBJ2-7,TRBV4-1,-,CASSQKGTGPTYEQYF,TGCGCCAGCAGCCAAAAAGGAACAGGGCCCACCTACGAGCAGTACTTC
-,TRBJ2-5,TRBV4-1,-,CASSQGQVDYPETQYF,TGCGCCAGCAGCCAAGGACAGGTGGATTATCCAGAGACCCAGTACTTC
-,TRBJ1-1,TRBV4-1,-,CASSHPGLLNTEAFF,TGCGCCAGCAGCCACCCGGGACTCCTGAACACTGAAGCTTTCTTT
few,TRBJ1-2,TRBV19,-,CASSIDTILSDYGYTF,TGTGCCAGTAGTATAGATACCATTTTGAGTGACTATGGCTACACCTTC
-,TRBJ1-1,TRBV13,-,CASSLTKRATEAFF,TGTGCCAGCAGCCTTACAAAGAGGGCCACTGAAGCTTTCTTT
-,TRBJ1-3,TRBV7-6,-,CASSLGGGRNTIYF,TGTGCCAGCAGCTTAGGAGGAGGGAGAAACACCATATATTTT
-,TRBJ2-1,TRBV9,-,CASSVVAGPYNEQFF,TGTGCCAGCAGCGTAGTGGCGGGACCCTACAATGAGCAGTTCTTC
once,TRBJ1-3,TRBV5-4,-,CASSLDQGSGNTIYF,TGTGCCAGCAGCTTGGATCAGGGTTCAGGAAACACCATATATTTT
-,TRBJ2-7,TRBV11-2,TRBD2,CASSFTTSDLYEQYF,TGTGCCAGCAGTTTCACGACTAGCGACCTCTACGAGCAGTACTTC
-,TRBJ2-4,TRBV4-1,TRBD2,CASSQEGTSGRLAKNIQYF,TGCGCCAGCAGCCAAGAGGGGACTAGCGGTAGGTTAGCCAAAAACATTCAGTACTTC
-,TRBJ2-1,TRBV6-1,-,CASSELVGGEQFF,TGTGCCAGCAGTGAACTAGTTGGAGGTGAGCAGTTCTTC
-,TRBJ1-5,TRBV15,TRBD1,CATSGGQGDDQPQHF,TGTGCCACCAGCGGCGGACAGGGAGACGATCAGCCCCAGCATTTT
-,TRBJ2-1,TRBV30,TRBD2,CAWSRSGNWNEQFF,TGTGCCTGGAGTCGAAGCGGGAATTGGAATGAGCAGTTCTTC
-,TRBJ2-3,TRBV13,TRBD2,CASSLIAGTNTDTQYF,TGTGCCAGCAGCCTTATAGCGGGTACCAACACAGATACGCAGTATTTT
-,TRBJ2-7,TRBV4-1,TRBD1,CASSQLMDRASYEQYF,TGCGCCAGCAGCCAATTAATGGACAGGGCTTCCTACGAGCAGTACTTC
-,TRBJ1-4,TRBV30,-,CAWRAIGGSNEKLFF,TGTGCCTGGAGGGCAATCGGGGGGTCGAATGAAAAACTGTTTTTT
-,TRBJ2-1,TRBV25-1,TRBD1,CASSILQGNEQFF,TGTGCCAGCTCCATTCTACAGGGGAATGAGCAGTTCTTC
-,TRBJ1-3,TRBV9,-,CASSVNSFSGNTIYF,TGTGCCAGCAGCGTAAATTCCTTCTCTGGAAACACCATATATTTT
-,TRBJ2-1,TRBV10-2,-,CASSETGASYNEQFF,TGCGCCAGCAGTGAGACGGGAGCCTCCTACAATGAGCAGTTCTTC
-,TRBJ2-7,TRBV29-1,TRBD1,CSAGQGNREQYF,TGCAGCGCGGGACAGGGGAATAGAGAGCAGTACTTC
-,TRBJ2-5,TRBV5-1,-,CASSLWREETQYF,TGCGCCAGCAGCTTGTGGCGGGAAGAGACCCAGTACTTC
-,TRBJ2-1,TRBV11-2,TRBD1,CASSIGDRGGDEQFF,TGTGCCAGCAGCATAGGGGACAGGGGAGGGGATGAGCAGTTCTTC
-,TRBJ2-1,TRBV28,-,CASSLPSRYEQFF,TGTGCCAGTAGTCTCCCCTCGAGATATGAGCAGTTCTTC
-,TRBJ2-2,TRBV5-1,-,CASSSSSEKVELFF,TGCGCCAGCAGCTCCTCTAGCGAGAAGGTGGAGCTGTTTTTT
-,TRBJ2-7,TRBV28,-,CASTSTLTYEQYF,TGTGCCAGCACCTCTACCCTCACCTACGAGCAGTACTTC
-,TRBJ2-7,TRBV7-2,-,CASSLEVTNPYEQYF,TGTGCCAGCAGCTTAGAGGTGACTAACCCTTACGAGCAGTACTTC
-,TRBJ1-2,TRBV18,TRBD1,CASSPQKSIQGSGYTF,TGTGCCAGCTCACCCCAGAAGTCGATACAGGGGTCTGGCTACACCTTC